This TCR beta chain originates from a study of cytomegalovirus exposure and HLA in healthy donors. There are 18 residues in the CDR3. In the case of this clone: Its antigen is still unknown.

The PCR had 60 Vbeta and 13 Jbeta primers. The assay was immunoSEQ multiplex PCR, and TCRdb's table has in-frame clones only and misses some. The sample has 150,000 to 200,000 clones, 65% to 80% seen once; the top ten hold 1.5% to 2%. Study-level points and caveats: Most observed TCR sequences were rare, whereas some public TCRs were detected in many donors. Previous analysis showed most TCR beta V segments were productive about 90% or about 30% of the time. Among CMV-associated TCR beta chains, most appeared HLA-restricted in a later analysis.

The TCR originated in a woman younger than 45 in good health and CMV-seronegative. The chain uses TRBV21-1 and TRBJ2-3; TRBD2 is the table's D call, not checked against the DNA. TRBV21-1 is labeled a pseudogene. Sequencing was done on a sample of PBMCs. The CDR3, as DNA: TGTGCCAGCAGCATCTCATGCTTTCGGGGGGAAAGCACAGATACGCAGTATTTT. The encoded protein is CASSISCFRGESTDTQYF.